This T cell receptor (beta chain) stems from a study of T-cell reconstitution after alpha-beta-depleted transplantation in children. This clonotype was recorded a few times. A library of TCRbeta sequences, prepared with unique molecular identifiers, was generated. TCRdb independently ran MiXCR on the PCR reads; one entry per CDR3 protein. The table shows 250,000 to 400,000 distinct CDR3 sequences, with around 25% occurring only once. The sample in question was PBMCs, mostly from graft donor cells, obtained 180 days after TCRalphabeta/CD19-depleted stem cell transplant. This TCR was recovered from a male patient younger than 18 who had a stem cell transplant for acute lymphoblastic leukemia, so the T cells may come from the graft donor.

For the CDR3, the DNA is TGTGCCAGCAGCCTTAAAAGTGAGCAGTTCTTC. The encoded protein is CASSLKSEQFF. The chain links TRBV7-9 to TRBJ2-1; the D is unclear. The CDR3 loop spans 11 amino acids. Deletions cut 5 bases from V and 9 bases from J, with 8 bases between. Germline V gives CDR1 SEHNR, CDR2 FQNEAQ (reference sequence).